The 20 T cell receptor beta chains given below trace back to one sample, sequenced in a study of T cells in Graves' hyperthyroidism and ophthalmopathy. Researchers amplified the TCR beta CDR3 regions from RNA transcripts. First-round RT-PCR with HTBI primers amplified the TCR CDR3 region. TCRdb used MiXCR to reprocess the multiplex PCR reads, holding one entry per CDR3 protein. The table includes hundreds of thousands of distinct CDR3 sequences, around 17% detected once. Sample: blood. Receptors originate from a young woman with Graves' hyperthyroidism.

The gene calls are TRBV4-3 and TRBJ1-1; D is unresolved. This CDR3 has 15 residues. Germline CDR1 LGHNA, CDR2 YSLEER. Trimming pared 2 bases from V and 3 bases from J, leaving 13 bases between. CDR3 DNA: TGCGCCAGCAGCCAATATGACTCGAGTGACACTGAAGCTTTCTTT. Its protein is CASSQYDSSDTEAFF.

This clonotype was detected ten times or more. V gene TRBV20-1 combines with J gene TRBJ2-5; D not resolved. This CDR3 spans 13 amino acids. V was trimmed by 0 bases and J by 5 bases, leaving 10 bases between them. Germline values: CDR1 DFQATT, CDR2 SNEGSKA (reference sequence). Written as DNA, the CDR3 is TGCAGTGCTAGAGAATTGGCACGGGAGACCCAGTACTTC. As protein: CSARELARETQYF.

This clonotype was observed at least ten times. The chain combines TRBV5-1 with TRBJ2-7; D is ambiguous. CDR1 and CDR2 (germline): SGHRS, YFSETQ. V was cut by 0 bases and J by 6 bases, with 7 bases left in between. The CDR3 has 12 residues. The DNA of the CDR3 is TGCGCCAGCAGCTTGGACGTCGGCGAGCAGTACTTC. Amino acid sequence: CASSLDVGEQYF.

The chain uses TRBV10-2 and TRBJ2-3; 8 bases line up with TRBD2. Germline V lookup: CDR1 WSHSY, CDR2 SAAADI. With 7 bases clipped from V and 2 bases from J, the junction kept 2 bases outside the gene matches. CDR3 length equals 13 residues. The CDR3 is CASNSGDTDTQYF. Written as DNA, the CDR3 is TGCGCCAGCAATAGCGGGGACACAGATACGCAGTATTTT.

This clonotype was found a few times. The chain employs TRBV6-2 or TRBV6-3 and TRBJ2-7; possibly TRBD2 for D (5 bases). The CDR3 is made up of 13 amino acids. Germline CDR1 is MNHEY and CDR2 is SVGEGT. V lost 2 bases and J 2 bases, leaving 7 bases between the germline ends. The chain's CDR3 is CASSYGGTYEQYF. CDR3 sequence (DNA): TGTGCCAGCAGTTACGGAGGAACCTACGAGCAGTACTTC.

This clonotype was counted between two and nine times. The chain employs TRBV12-3 or TRBV12-4 and TRBJ2-1, with D possibly matching TRBD2 (5 bases). The length of the CDR3 is 16 residues. V was cut by 3 bases and J by 3 bases, with 15 bases left in between. The CDR3 bases are TGTGCCAGCAGTTTTTTGACGGGATGGCTCTACAATGAGCAGTTCTTC. It translates to CASSFLTGWLYNEQFF.

This clonotype was seen a handful of times. The chain recombines TRBV20-1 with TRBJ2-7; the match to TRBD2 covers 7 bases. The CDR3 runs 14 residues. The germline gives CDR1 DFQATT, CDR2 SNEGSKA (reference sequence). J lost 6 bases, V lost 3 bases, and 11 bases had no gene match. The DNA of the CDR3 is TGCAGTGCTAGTGCAGGACGACTAGCCCCCGAGCAGTACTTC. Its translation is CSASAGRLAPEQYF.

This clonotype was seen repeatedly, ten times or more. This chain uses TRBV5-1 with TRBJ2-2, with a tentative D call TRBD1 (5 bases). The CDR3 is 15 residues long. The germline CDR1 and CDR2 sequences are SGHRS and YFSETQ. Between the trimmed V and J ends, which lost 0 bases and 1 base, there was a span of 7 bases. CDR3 DNA sequence: TGCGCCAGCAGCTTGGTTGACAGGAACACCGGGGAGCTGTTTTTT. Its protein product is CASSLVDRNTGELFF.

The table lists this clonotype with a few counts. This chain joins TRBV20-1 and TRBJ1-4; 8 bases match TRBD1. Germline V gives CDR1 DFQATT, CDR2 SNEGSKA (reference sequence). There are 14 residues in the CDR3. Unmatched junction bases numbered 6, after V lost 2 bases and J lost 7 bases. The CDR3, as DNA: TGCAGTGCTAGACGCCAGGGGGCACTTGAAAAACTGTTTTTT. The encoded protein is CSARRQGALEKLFF.

The CDR3 loop is CASSQGRANQPQHF. The CDR3 DNA follows: TGTGCCAGCAGCCAAGGCAGGGCCAATCAGCCCCAGCATTTT. The genes are TRBV4-2 and TRBJ1-5; perhaps TRBD1 as D (5 bases). V shed 1 base and J shed 3 bases, with 7 bases lying between them. The CDR3 totals 14 residues. Germline V gives CDR1 LGHNA, CDR2 YNFKEQ.

This clonotype came up a few times. J is TRBJ1-2 and V is TRBV7-9; D ambiguous. There are 14 residues in the CDR3. Trimming removed 5 bases at V and 8 bases at J, with 18 bases between. Germline CDR1 is SEHNR and CDR2 is FQNEAQ (reference sequence). The CDR3 spells CASSPEGRPWGYTF. As DNA, the CDR3 is TGTGCCAGCAGCCCTGAAGGCAGGCCCTGGGGCTACACCTTC.

This clonotype occurred a few times. The genes are TRBV2 and TRBJ1-4, with D maybe TRBD1 (6 bases). Trimming took off 9 bases at V and 1 base at J, with 12 bases between the two ends. The CDR3 loop spans 14 amino acids. Germline V lookup: CDR1 SNHLY, CDR2 FYNNEI. CDR3 coding DNA: TGTGCCAGTACTGGGACACGAACTAATGAAAAACTGTTTTTT. This sequence encodes CASTGTRTNEKLFF.

This chain connects TRBV7-2 to TRBJ1-6; the D gene is possibly TRBD1 (6 bases). This CDR3 has 15 residues. The germline V gene encodes CDR1 SGHTA and CDR2 FQGNSA. V dropped 2 bases and J dropped 7 bases, with 12 bases sitting between them. The CDR3 DNA sequence: TGTGCCAGCAGCTTAAATCCAGGGGACAATTCACCCCTCCACTTT. Translation gives CASSLNPGDNSPLHF.

The CDR3 is CASSPGTAPGTQYF. DNA for the CDR3: TGTGCCAGCAGCCCCGGGACTGCTCCGGGGACCCAGTACTTC. The rearrangement joins TRBV3-1 to TRBJ2-5; the D gene is possibly TRBD2 (6 bases). The CDR3 extends over 14 amino acids. V was cut by 4 bases and J by 7 bases, with 16 bases left in between. CDR1 and CDR2 (germline): LGHDT, YNNKEL (reference sequence).

This clonotype was detected a few times. The chain combines TRBV5-1 with TRBJ2-3; 10 bases match TRBD2. V dropped 4 bases and J dropped 4; count of bases not matched to a gene: 6. This CDR3 spans 15 amino acids. Germline CDR1 reads SGHRS; CDR2 reads YFSETQ. This chain's CDR3 is CASSERGGPADTQYF. DNA for the CDR3: TGCGCCAGCAGCGAGCGGGGGGGCCCGGCAGATACGCAGTATTTT.

The V gene is TRBV29-1, the J gene TRBJ2-3; 11 bases line up with TRBD2. The CDR3 spans 14 residues. Germline V gene lookup returns CDR1 SQVTM and CDR2 ANQGSEA. With V trimmed by 0 bases and J by 5 bases, 1 base remained unmatched. CDR3 in amino acids: CSVEDGLAGDTQYF. CDR3 bases: TGCAGCGTTGAAGATGGACTAGCGGGAGATACGCAGTATTTT.

This clonotype was counted between two and nine times. This sequence joins TRBV6-1 and TRBJ2-3; D is unresolved. The germline CDR1 and CDR2 sequences are MNHNS and SASEGT. V shed 7 bases and J shed 2 bases, with 16 bases lying between them. CDR3 length: 15 amino acids. The CDR3 here is CASTPQVTVTDTQYF. For the CDR3, the DNA is TGTGCCAGCACCCCCCAGGTGACGGTCACAGATACGCAGTATTTT.

The table lists this clonotype with a few counts. The rearrangement joins TRBV10-3 to TRBJ1-3; D unclear. This CDR3 spans 14 amino acids. Trimming pared 7 bases from V and 0 bases from J, leaving 10 bases between. Germline V gene lookup returns CDR1 ENHRY and CDR2 SYGVKD. This CDR3 is CAIKARDSGNTIYF. Written as DNA, the CDR3 is TGTGCCATCAAGGCCAGAGACTCTGGAAACACCATATATTTT.

This chain connects TRBV7-3 to TRBJ2-5, with 10 bases matching TRBD1. CDR1 is SGHTA and CDR2 is FQGTGA in the germline V gene. This CDR3 has 14 amino acids. Losses at the gene ends were 5 bases for V and 5 bases for J; bases not matched to a gene: 5. Written as DNA, the CDR3 is TGTGCCAGCAGCCCGGGACAGGGGTTGGAGACCCAGTACTTC. It translates to CASSPGQGLETQYF. Full variable domain (missing parts from reference TRBV7-3 and TRBJ2-5): GAGVSQTPSNKVTEKGKYVELRCDPISGHTALYWYRQSLGQGPEFLIYFQGTGAADDSGLPNDRFFAVRPEGSVSTLKIQRTERGDSAVYLCASSPGQGLETQYFGPGTRLLVL.

Only a few counts were recorded for this clonotype. The genes are TRBV20-1 and TRBJ2-1, with TRBD2 as a possible D gene (5 bases). This CDR3 has 14 residues. The V gene lost 3 bases and the J gene lost 0 bases, with 9 bases spanning the gap. Germline V CDR1 and CDR2: DFQATT, SNEGSKA (reference sequence). Here the CDR3 reads CSARGEASYNEQFF. The CDR3 bases are TGCAGTGCTAGGGGAGAAGCCTCCTACAATGAGCAGTTCTTC.